This T cell receptor beta chain was obtained from a study of spatial heterogeneity in lung cancer. The time point denotes: sample taken at primary tumor resection. The sequenced material consisted of unsorted whole RNA from tumor, nontumor lung or frozen PBMC. The donors, roughly 70 patients with untreated early-stage non-small cell lung cancer, provided the samples. Judged by abundance, this clonotype is medium-sized. TCRdb analysed the 5' RACE reads with MiXCR anew, one entry per CDR3 protein. The profile shows roughly 10,000 distinct CDR3 sequences, 3.5% to 5% of them singletons. The CDR3 consists of 11 residues. Trimming removed 0 bases at V and 10 bases at J, with 9 bases between. Germline CDR1 is SQVTM and CDR2 is ANQGSEA.

This specimen was normal lung tissue next to the tumor, taken at surgery. The receptor was isolated from a male donor with early-stage non-small cell lung cancer. V gene TRBV29-1 combines with J gene TRBJ1-2; D not resolved. This CDR3 reads CSVEDQTLYTF. DNA for the CDR3: TGCAGCGTTGAAGACCAGACTCTCTACACCTTC.